Each of the 2 T cell receptor beta chains below was sequenced from the same sample in a study of blood T cell repertoires in COVID-19. Clones were sequenced by immunoSEQ multiplex PCR, and TCRdb holds only the in-frame ones, with some missing. The sample includes approximately 150,000 clones, roughly 85% of them seen just once. Sequences were obtained from peripheral blood. These receptors originate from a human donor with acute or convalescent COVID-19. The donor label of this sample is uncertain.

This chain links TRBV7-9 with TRBJ2-1, with 8 nucleotides matching TRBD2. CDR3 length equals 15 residues. J lost 5 bases, V lost 4 bases, and 7 bases had no gene match. Germline assignment: CDR1 SEHNR and CDR2 FQNEAQ (reference sequence). The CDR3 nucleotides are TGTGCCAGCAGCTCGGGGACTAGTTTACACAATGAGCAGTTCTTC. Its protein is CASSSGTSLHNEQFF.

The chain combines TRBV19 with TRBJ1-6; no firm D call. Germline V gene lookup returns CDR1 LNHDA and CDR2 SQIVND (reference sequence). The ends were cut back, 3 bases at V and 9 bases at J, with 12 bases in the middle. The CDR3 is 14 residues long. The DNA for the CDR3 is TGTGCCAGTAGTATGTCGGGGAATGGTTCACCCCTCCACTTT. Its protein product is CASSMSGNGSPLHF. Looking up the rest from reference TRBV19 and TRBJ1-6 gives the full variable domain: DGGITQSPKYLFRKEGQNVTLSCEQNLNHDAMYWYRQDPGQGLRLIYYSQIVNDFQKGDIAEGYSVSREKKESFPLTVTSAQKNPTAFYLCASSMSGNGSPLHFGNGTRLTVT.